This TCR beta chain comes out of a study of blood T cell repertoires in COVID-19. Overall study context: COVID-19 samples, acute and convalescent, were from the United States, Italy and Spain. PBMCs, B-cell-depleted T cells, or T cells provided the cDNA or gDNA that made up the material.

Per the original methods: Counts of nucleated cells, estimated from reference gene primer amplification, were obtained. Generated by immunoSEQ multiplex PCR, the TCRdb table keeps only in-frame clones and is missing some. V and J calls and clone size follow that table, whereas D and trimming were derived from the DNA. This table holds roughly 80,000 clones, 82% found once. CDR1 SGHAT and CDR2 FQNNGV come from the germline V gene. The CDR3 consists of 13 residues. V lost 3 bases and J lost 2, with 7 bases in between. J is TRBJ1-2 and V is TRBV11-2; D remains unclear. The TCR originated in a human donor in a cohort sampled during active COVID-19. The specimen sequenced was peripheral blood. CDR3 sequence: CASSFNGNYGYTF. The CDR3, as DNA: TGTGCCAGCAGCTTTAACGGGAACTATGGCTACACCTTC.